The 2 T cell receptor beta chains presented below share a single source sample, sequenced in a study of blood T cells in healthy people across ages. Then a second PCR, running roughly 7 to 12 cycles, was carried out with a sample-barcoded 5' primer and a J-beta primer mix. MiXCR was run by TCRdb on the 5' RACE reads, yielding one entry per CDR3 protein. This sample has about 930,000 distinct CDR3 sequences, with roughly 29% found just once. Another study also made use of these data, one on T cells of mothers and their children.

Sequenced input: blood. The receptors here all came from a woman aged 40 to 50 in good health.

The chain uses TRBV7-2 and TRBJ2-1; D might be TRBD2 (5 bases). Germline CDR1 reads SGHTA; CDR2 reads FQGNSA. The V end lost 4 bases, the J end lost 8 bases, and 9 bases lay between the germline ends. CDR3 size: 12 residues. This CDR3 reads CASSWRIHEQFF. The CDR3 DNA sequence: TGTGCCAGCAGCTGGAGGATACATGAGCAGTTCTTC.

With respect to this clonotype: One junction end does not reproduce the germline sequence, and a read error may be involved. V and J are TRBV27 and TRBJ2-3, with 7 bases fitting TRBD1. Germline loops: CDR1 MNHEY, CDR2 SMNVEV (reference sequence). This CDR3 is 17 amino acids long. CDR3 residues: CASSPDSPGQSTDAQYF. CDR3 coding DNA: TGTGCCAGCAGTCCGGATTCGCCGGGACAGAGCACAGATGCGCAGTATTTT.